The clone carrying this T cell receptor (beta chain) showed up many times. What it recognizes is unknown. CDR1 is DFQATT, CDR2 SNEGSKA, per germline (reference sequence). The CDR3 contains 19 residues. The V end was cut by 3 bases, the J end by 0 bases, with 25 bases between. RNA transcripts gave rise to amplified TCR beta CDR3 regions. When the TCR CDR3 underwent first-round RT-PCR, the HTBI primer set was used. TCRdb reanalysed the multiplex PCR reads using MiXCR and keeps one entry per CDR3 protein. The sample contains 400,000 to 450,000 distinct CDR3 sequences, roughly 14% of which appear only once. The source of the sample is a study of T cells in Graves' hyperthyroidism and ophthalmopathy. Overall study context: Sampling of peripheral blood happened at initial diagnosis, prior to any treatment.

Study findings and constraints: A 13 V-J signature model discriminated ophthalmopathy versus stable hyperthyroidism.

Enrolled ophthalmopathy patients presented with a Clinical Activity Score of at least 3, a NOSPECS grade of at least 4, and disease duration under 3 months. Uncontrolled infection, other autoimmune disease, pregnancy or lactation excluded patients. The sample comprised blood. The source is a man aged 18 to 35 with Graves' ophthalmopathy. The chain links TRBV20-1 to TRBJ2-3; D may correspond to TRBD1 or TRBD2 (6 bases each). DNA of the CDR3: TGCAGTGCTAGCCTATGGGGGGCGAGTTCCTGGACTAGCACAGATACGCAGTATTTT. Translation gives CSASLWGASSWTSTDTQYF.